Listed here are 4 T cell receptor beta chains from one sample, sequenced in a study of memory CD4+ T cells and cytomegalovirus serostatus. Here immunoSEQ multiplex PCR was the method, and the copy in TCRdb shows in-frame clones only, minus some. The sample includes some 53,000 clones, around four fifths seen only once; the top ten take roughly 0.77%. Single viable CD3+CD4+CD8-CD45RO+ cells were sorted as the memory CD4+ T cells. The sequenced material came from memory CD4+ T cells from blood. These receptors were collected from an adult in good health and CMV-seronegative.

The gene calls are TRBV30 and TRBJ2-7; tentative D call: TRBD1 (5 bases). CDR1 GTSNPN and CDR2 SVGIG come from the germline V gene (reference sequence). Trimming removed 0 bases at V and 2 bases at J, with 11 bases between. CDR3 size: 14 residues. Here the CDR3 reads CAWSVQDSPYEQYF. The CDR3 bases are TGTGCCTGGAGTGTACAAGACAGTCCCTACGAGCAGTACTTC.

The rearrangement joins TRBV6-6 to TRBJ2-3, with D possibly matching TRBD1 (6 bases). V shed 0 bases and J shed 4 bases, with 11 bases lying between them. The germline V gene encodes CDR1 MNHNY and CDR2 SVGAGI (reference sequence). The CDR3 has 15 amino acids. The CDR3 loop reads CASSYSGQGPDTQYF. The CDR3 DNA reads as TGTGCCAGCAGTTACTCTGGGCAGGGGCCAGATACGCAGTATTTT.

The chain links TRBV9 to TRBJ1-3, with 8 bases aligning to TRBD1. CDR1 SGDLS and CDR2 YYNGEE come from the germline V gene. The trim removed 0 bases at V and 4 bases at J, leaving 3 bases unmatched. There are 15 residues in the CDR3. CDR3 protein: CASSVAWDRGNTIYF. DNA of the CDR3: TGTGCCAGCAGCGTAGCCTGGGACAGGGGAAACACCATATATTTT.

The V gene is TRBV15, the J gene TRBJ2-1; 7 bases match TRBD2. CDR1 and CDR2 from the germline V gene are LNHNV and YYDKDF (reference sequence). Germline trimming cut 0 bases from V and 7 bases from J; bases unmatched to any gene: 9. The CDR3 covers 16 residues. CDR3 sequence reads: CATSRDWATSKNEQFF. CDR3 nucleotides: TGTGCCACCAGCAGAGATTGGGCGACTAGCAAAAATGAGCAGTTCTTC. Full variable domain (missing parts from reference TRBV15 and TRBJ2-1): DAMVIQNPRYQVTQFGKPVTLSCSQTLNHNVMYWYQQKSSQAPKLLFHYYDKDFNNEADTPDNFQSRRPNTSFCFLDIRSPGLGDTAMYLCATSRDWATSKNEQFFGPGTRLTVL.